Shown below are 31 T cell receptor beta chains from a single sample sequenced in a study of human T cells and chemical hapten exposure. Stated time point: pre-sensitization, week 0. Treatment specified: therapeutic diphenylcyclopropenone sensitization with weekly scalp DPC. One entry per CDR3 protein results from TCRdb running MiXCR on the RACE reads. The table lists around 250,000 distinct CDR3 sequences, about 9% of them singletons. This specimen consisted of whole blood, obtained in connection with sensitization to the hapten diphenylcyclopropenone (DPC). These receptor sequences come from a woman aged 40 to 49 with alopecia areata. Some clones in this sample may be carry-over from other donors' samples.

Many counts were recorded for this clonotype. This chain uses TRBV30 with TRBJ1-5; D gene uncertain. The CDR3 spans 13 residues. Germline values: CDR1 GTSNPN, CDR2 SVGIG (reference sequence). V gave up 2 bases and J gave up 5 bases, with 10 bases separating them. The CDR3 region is CAWSTTHYQPQHF. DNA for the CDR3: TGTGCCTGGAGTACGACACACTATCAGCCCCAGCATTTT.

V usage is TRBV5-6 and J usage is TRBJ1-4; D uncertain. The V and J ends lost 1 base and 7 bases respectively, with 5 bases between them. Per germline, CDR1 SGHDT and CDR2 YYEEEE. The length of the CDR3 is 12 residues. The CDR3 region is CASSLWPEKLFF. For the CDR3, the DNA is TGTGCCAGCAGCTTGTGGCCTGAAAAACTGTTTTTT.

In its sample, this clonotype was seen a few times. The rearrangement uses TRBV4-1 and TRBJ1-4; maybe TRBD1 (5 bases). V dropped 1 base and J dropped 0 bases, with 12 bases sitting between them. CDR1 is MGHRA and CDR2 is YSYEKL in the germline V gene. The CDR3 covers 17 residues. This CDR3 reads CASSQGGTVATNEKLFF. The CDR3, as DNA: TGCGCCAGCAGCCAAGGAGGGACCGTTGCAACTAATGAAAAACTGTTTTTT.

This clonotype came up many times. CDR3 residues: CSAIAGEEQYF. CDR3 bases: TGCAGTGCCATAGCGGGAGAAGAGCAGTACTTC. The V gene is TRBV20-1, the J gene TRBJ2-7; 9 positions match TRBD2. From germline, CDR1 is DFQATT and CDR2 SNEGSKA (reference sequence). The CDR3 is 11 amino acids. With V trimmed by 6 bases and J by 7 bases, 4 bases remained unmatched.

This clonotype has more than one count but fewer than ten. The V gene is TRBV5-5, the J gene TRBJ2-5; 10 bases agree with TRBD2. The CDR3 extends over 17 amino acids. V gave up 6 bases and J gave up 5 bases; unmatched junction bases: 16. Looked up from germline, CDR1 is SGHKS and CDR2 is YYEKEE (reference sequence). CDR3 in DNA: TGTGCCAGCAACGCGATACCCAGCGGGAGGGCCATGGAGACCCAGTACTTC. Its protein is CASNAIPSGRAMETQYF. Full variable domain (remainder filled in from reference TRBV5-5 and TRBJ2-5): DAGVTQSPTHLIKTRGQQVTLRCSPISGHKSVSWYQQVLGQGPQFIFQYYEKEERGRGNFPDRFSARQFPNYSSELNVNALLLGDSALYLCASNAIPSGRAMETQYFGPGTRLLVL.

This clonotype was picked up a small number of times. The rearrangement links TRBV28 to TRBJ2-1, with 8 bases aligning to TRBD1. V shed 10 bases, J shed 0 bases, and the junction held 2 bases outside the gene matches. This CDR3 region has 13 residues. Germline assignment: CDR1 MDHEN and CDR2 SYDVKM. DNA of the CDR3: TGTGCCACAGACAGGGGCTCCTACAATGAGCAGTTCTTC. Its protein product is CATDRGSYNEQFF.

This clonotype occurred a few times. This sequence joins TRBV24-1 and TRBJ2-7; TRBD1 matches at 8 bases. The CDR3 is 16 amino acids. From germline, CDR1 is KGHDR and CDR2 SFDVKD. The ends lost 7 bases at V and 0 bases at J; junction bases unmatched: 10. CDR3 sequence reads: CATRYTGTGNSYEQYF. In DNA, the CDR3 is TGTGCCACCAGGTACACCGGGACAGGTAACTCCTACGAGCAGTACTTC.

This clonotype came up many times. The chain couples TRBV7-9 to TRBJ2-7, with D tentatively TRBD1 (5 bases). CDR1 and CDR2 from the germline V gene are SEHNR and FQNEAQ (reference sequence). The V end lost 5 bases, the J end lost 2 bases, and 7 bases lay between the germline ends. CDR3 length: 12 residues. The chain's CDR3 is CASSPDTYEQYF. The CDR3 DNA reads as TGTGCCAGCAGCCCGGACACCTACGAGCAGTACTTC.

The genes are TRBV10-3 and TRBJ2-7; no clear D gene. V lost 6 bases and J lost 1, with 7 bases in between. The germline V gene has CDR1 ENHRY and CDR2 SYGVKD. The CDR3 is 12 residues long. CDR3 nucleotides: TGTGCCATCAGGCACACTTCCTACGAGCAGTACTTC. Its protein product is CAIRHTSYEQYF.

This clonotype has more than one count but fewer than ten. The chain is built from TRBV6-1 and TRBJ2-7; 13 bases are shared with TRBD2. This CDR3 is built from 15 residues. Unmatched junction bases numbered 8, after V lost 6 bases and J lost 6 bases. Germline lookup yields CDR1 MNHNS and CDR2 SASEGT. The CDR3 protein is CASSAEGLAGSEQYF. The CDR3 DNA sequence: TGTGCCAGCAGCGCAGAGGGACTAGCGGGAAGCGAGCAGTACTTC.

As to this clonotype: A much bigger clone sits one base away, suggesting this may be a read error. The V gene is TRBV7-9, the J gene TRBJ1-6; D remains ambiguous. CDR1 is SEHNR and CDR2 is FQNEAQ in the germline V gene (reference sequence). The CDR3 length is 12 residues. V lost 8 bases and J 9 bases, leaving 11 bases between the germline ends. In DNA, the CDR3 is TGTGCCAGCGGCCTGGCCCTTTCACCCCTCCACTTT. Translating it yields CASGLALSPLHF.

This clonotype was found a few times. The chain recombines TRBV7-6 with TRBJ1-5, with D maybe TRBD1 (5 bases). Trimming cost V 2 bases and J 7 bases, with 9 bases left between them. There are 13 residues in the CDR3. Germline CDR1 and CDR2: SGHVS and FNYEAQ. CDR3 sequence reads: CASSLNGDQPQHF. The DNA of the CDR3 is TGTGCCAGCAGCTTAAACGGGGACCAGCCCCAGCATTTT.

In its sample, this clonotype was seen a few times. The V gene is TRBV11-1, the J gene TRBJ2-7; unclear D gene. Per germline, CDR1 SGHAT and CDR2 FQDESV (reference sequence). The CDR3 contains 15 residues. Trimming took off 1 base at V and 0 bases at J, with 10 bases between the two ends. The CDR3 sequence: CASSLEGQSSYEQYF. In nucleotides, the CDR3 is TGTGCCAGCAGCTTAGAAGGCCAATCCTCCTACGAGCAGTACTTC.

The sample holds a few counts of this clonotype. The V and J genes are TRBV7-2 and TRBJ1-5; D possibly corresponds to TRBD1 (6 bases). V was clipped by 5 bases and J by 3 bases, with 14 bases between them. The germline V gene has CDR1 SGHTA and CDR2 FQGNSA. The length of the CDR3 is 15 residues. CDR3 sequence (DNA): TGTGCCAGCAGCGCACAACAGGGTACCAATCAGCCCCAGCATTTT. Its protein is CASSAQQGTNQPQHF.

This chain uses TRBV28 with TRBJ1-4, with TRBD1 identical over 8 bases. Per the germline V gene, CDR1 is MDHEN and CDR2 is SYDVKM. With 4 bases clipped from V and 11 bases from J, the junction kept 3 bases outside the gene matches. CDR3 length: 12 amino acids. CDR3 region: CASSSRQGKLFF. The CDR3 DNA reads TGTGCCAGCAGTTCTCGACAGGGGAAACTGTTTTTT.

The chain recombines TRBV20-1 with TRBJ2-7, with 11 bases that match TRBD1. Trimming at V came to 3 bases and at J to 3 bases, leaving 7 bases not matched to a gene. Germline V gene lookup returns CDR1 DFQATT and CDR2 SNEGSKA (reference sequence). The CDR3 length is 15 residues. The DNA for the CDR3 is TGCAGTGCTAGGACGGGACAGGGGGGAGGCTACGAGCAGTACTTC. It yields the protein CSARTGQGGGYEQYF.

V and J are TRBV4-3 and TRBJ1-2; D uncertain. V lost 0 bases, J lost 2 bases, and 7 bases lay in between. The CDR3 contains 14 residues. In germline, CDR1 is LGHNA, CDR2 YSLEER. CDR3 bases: TGCGCCAGCAGCCAAGAATCCGGGAACTATGGCTACACCTTC. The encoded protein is CASSQESGNYGYTF.

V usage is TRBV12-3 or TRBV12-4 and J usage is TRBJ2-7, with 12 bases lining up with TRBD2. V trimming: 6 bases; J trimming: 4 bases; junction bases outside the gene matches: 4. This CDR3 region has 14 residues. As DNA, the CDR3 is TGTGCCAGCAGACTGACTAGCGGGAGTTACGAGCAGTACTTC. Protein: CASRLTSGSYEQYF.

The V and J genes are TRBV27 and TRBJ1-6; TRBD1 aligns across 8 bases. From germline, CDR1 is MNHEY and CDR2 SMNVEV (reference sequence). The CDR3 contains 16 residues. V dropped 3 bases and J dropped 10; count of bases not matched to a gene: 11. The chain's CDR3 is CASSFRVTGVGSPLHF. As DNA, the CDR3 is TGTGCCAGCAGTTTTCGGGTGACAGGGGTGGGCTCACCCCTCCACTTT.

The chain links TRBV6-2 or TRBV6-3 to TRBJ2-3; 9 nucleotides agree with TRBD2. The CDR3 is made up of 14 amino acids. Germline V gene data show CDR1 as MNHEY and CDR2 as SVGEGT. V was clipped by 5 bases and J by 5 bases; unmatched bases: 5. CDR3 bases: TGTGCCAGCAGTAAAGGACTAGCGAGAGATACGCAGTATTTT. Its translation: CASSKGLARDTQYF.

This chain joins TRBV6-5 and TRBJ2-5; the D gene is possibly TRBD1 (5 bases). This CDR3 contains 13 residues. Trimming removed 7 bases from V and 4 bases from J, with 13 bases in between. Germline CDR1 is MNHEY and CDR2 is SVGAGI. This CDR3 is CASKIGDRETQYF. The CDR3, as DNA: TGTGCCAGCAAGATAGGGGATCGAGAGACCCAGTACTTC.

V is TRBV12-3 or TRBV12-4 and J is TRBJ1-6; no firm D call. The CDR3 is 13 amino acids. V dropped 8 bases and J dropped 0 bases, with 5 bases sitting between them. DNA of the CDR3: TGTGCCAGCGCTGGCTCCTATAATTCACCCCTCCACTTT. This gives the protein CASAGSYNSPLHF.

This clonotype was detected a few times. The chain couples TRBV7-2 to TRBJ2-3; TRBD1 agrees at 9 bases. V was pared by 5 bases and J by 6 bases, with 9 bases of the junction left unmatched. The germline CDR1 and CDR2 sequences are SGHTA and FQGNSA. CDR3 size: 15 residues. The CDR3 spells CASSPRTGVDDTQYF. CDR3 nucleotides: TGTGCCAGCAGCCCCAGGACAGGGGTGGATGATACGCAGTATTTT.

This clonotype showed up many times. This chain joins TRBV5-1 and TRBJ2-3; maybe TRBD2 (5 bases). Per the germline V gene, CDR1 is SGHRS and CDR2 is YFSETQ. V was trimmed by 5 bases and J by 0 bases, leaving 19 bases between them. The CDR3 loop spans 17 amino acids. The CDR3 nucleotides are TGCGCCAGCAGAGGCCTCGCTAGCTGGAGAAGCACAGATACGCAGTATTTT. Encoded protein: CASRGLASWRSTDTQYF. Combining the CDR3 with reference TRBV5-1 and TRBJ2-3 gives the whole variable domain KAGVTQTPRYLIKTRGQQVTLSCSPISGHRSVSWYQQTPGQGLQFLFEYFSETQRNKGNFPGRFSGRQFSNSRSEMNVSTLELGDSALYLCASRGLASWRSTDTQYFGPGTRLTVL.

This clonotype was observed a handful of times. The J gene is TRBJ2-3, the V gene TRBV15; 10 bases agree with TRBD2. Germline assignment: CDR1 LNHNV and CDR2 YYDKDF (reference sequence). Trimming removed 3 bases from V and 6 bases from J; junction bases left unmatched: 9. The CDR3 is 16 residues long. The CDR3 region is CATSSLIAGGPDTQYF. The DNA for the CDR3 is TGTGCCACCAGCAGTCTCATAGCGGGAGGTCCCGATACGCAGTATTTT.

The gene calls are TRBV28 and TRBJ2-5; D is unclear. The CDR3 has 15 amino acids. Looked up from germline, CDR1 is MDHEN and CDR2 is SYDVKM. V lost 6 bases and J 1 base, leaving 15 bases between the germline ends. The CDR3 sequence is CASSLGPRSQETQYF. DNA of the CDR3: TGTGCCAGCAGCCTCGGACCTAGGTCCCAAGAGACCCAGTACTTC.

The CDR3: CATGTGGIYEQYF. CDR3 sequence (DNA): TGTGCCACCGGGACAGGGGGCATATACGAGCAGTACTTC. V is TRBV10-3 and J is TRBJ2-7; 12 nucleotides match TRBD1. This CDR3 has 13 residues. Germline trimming cut 10 bases from V and 4 bases from J; bases unmatched to any gene: 5. Germline CDR1 ENHRY, CDR2 SYGVKD.

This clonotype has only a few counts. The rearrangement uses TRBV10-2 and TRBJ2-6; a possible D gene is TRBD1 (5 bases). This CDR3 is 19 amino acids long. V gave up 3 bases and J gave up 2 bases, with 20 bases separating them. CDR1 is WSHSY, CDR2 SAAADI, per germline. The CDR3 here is CASSDFVAGKPAGANVLTF. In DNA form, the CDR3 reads TGCGCCAGCAGTGATTTTGTGGCAGGGAAGCCCGCTGGGGCCAACGTCCTGACTTTC.

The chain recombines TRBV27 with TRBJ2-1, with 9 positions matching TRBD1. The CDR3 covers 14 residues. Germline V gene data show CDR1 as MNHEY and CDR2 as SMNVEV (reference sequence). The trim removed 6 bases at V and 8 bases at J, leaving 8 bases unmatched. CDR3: CASRNRGQRDEQFF. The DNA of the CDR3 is TGTGCCAGCAGAAACAGGGGGCAGAGGGATGAGCAGTTCTTC.

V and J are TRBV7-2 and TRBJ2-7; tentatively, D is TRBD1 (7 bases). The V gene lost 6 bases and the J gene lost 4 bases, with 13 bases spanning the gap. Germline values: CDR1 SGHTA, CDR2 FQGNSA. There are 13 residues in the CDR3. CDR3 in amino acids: CASSRGTEYEQYF. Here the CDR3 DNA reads TGTGCCAGCAGTCGGGGGACAGAATACGAGCAGTACTTC.

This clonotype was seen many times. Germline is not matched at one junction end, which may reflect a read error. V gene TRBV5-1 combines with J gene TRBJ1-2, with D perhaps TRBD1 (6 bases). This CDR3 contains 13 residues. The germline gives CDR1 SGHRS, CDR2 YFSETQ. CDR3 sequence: CASSPDSNYGYTF. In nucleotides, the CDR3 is TGTGCCAGCAGCCCGGACAGTAACTATGGCTACACCTTC.